These 8 T cell receptor beta chains share one sample of origin, sequenced in a study of neurological immune-mediated disorders (dated by TCRdb to between 2018 and 2020). The library was built by means of 5' RACE. The sequencing machine was an Illumina HiSeq 2500. TCRdb trimmed public reads at Q25 via fastp, called clones via MiXCR and kept in-frame beta chains. Identical CDR3 proteins give one entry, which carries the most common genes and DNA. The sample table records tens of thousands of distinct CDR3 sequences; approximately 5.8% of these occur just once. The ten most abundant clones make up 1.4% to 1.5% of the sample. The sample was CD4+ T cells from blood. Receptors originate from a woman under 30 with multiple sclerosis.

By its share, this clonotype is medium-sized. This chain uses TRBV14 with TRBJ1-1, with no clear D. V lost 0 bases and J 5 bases, leaving 16 bases between the germline ends. The CDR3 has 16 amino acids. The germline CDR1 and CDR2 sequences are SGHDN and FVKESK. The chain's CDR3 is CASSQDMGRLRTEAFF. In DNA, the CDR3 is TGTGCCAGCAGCCAAGATATGGGTCGCCTGCGGACTGAAGCTTTCTTT.

The table lists this clonotype with many counts. J is TRBJ2-5 and V is TRBV11-2, with a possible D match to TRBD2 (5 bases). CDR1 is SGHAT, CDR2 FQNNGV, per germline. Trimming removed 2 bases from V and 5 bases from J, with 9 bases in between. The CDR3 runs 13 residues. CDR3 sequence reads: CASSLYRRETQYF. The CDR3 DNA reads as TGTGCCAGCAGCTTATATAGGAGGGAGACCCAGTACTTC.

This clonotype was seen at least ten times. The V and J genes are TRBV13 and TRBJ2-7; the match to TRBD2 covers 8 bases. The V gene's germline CDR1 is PRHDT and CDR2 FYEKMQ (reference sequence). V lost 1 base to trimming and J lost 7 bases; unmatched junction nucleotides: 0. The CDR3 spans 12 residues. Here the CDR3 reads CASSLAGGEQYF. CDR3 DNA: TGTGCCAGCAGCTTAGCGGGAGGGGAGCAGTACTTC. Full variable domain (missing parts from reference TRBV13 and TRBJ2-7): AAGVIQSPRHLIKEKRETATLKCYPIPRHDTVYWYQQGPGQDPQFLISFYEKMQSDKGSIPDRFSAQQFSDYHSELNMSSLELGDSALYFCASSLAGGEQYFGPGTRLTVT.

This clonotype was counted at least ten times. V and J are TRBV7-9 and TRBJ1-2; 7 bases match TRBD1. The length of the CDR3 is 14 residues. V shed 3 bases and J 7 bases; nucleotides not matched to a gene: 8. Per the germline V gene, CDR1 is SEHNR and CDR2 is FQNEAQ (reference sequence). CDR3 loop: CASSLTAQGGGYTF. The CDR3, as DNA: TGTGCCAGCAGCTTGACCGCTCAGGGGGGTGGCTACACCTTC.

This clonotype was seen many times. The gene calls are TRBV5-1 and TRBJ2-1; D might be TRBD2 (5 bases). Per the germline V gene, CDR1 is SGHRS and CDR2 is YFSETQ. Between the trimmed V and J ends, which lost 6 bases and 7 bases, there was a span of 14 bases. The CDR3 is 13 amino acids. CDR3 residues: CASTPGSLNEQFF. The CDR3 coding sequence is TGCGCCAGCACTCCGGGGAGCTTAAATGAGCAGTTCTTC.

This clonotype came up a few times. The rearrangement links TRBV5-6 to TRBJ1-2; D is possibly TRBD1 (6 bases). Trimming cost V 2 bases and J 5 bases, with 16 bases left between them. CDR3 length: 15 residues. The germline V gene encodes CDR1 SGHDT and CDR2 YYEEEE. CDR3 in DNA: TGTGCCAGCAGCTTTACAGGGAAGTCGGCATATGGCTACACCTTC. This gives the protein CASSFTGKSAYGYTF.

This clonotype was observed at least ten times. V usage is TRBV20-1 and J usage is TRBJ1-3; D is unclear. V dropped 5 bases and J dropped 4 bases, with 12 bases sitting between them. The CDR3 has 13 amino acids. CDR1 and CDR2 from the germline V gene are DFQATT and SNEGSKA (reference sequence). As DNA, the CDR3 is TGCAGTGCTCCCCATGCGAGGGGAAACACCATATATTTT. This translates into CSAPHARGNTIYF.

The sample holds many counts of this clonotype. The chain uses TRBV15 and TRBJ2-7; D gene unclear. V was clipped by 2 bases and J by 2 bases, with 7 bases between them. The CDR3 length is 13 residues. CDR1 and CDR2 from the germline V gene are LNHNV and YYDKDF (reference sequence). CDR3 DNA: TGTGCCACCAGCAGAAACACGGCCTACGAGCAGTACTTC. Translated, it gives CATSRNTAYEQYF.